Listed below are T cell receptor beta chains from one sample, sequenced in a study of CXCR3-negative and CXCR3-positive naive CD8 T cells. After re-calling the 5' RACE reads, TCRdb lists one entry per CDR3 protein, DNA absent. The sample spans about 84,000 distinct CDR3 sequences; the ten largest clones claim 0.6% to 0.7%. Source material: naive CXCR3+ CD8+ T cells from blood. These TCRs come from a human donor in good health. Some clones in this sample may be carry-over from other donors' samples. Both conserved end residues are part of each CDR3.

v_gene: TRBV7-2; j_gene: TRBJ2-7; CDR3aa: CASSRGGGLTYEQYF
v_gene: TRBV29-1; j_gene: TRBJ2-2; CDR3aa: CSVEGGTGELFF
v_gene: TRBV7-2; j_gene: TRBJ2-7; CDR3aa: CASSTRDFGHYEQYF
v_gene: TRBV2; j_gene: TRBJ2-5; CDR3aa: CATHQGTKETQYF
v_gene: TRBV7-9; j_gene: TRBJ1-2; CDR3aa: CASIPYGGPGDYGYTF
v_gene: TRBV9; j_gene: TRBJ2-3; CDR3aa: CASSVTSTDTQYF
v_gene: TRBV19; j_gene: TRBJ1-1; CDR3aa: CASSLGPNTEAFF
v_gene: TRBV4-1; j_gene: TRBJ1-6; CDR3aa: CASSPNTDSPLHF
v_gene: TRBV12-3/TRBV12-4; j_gene: TRBJ2-2; CDR3aa: CASSHRTAVTGELFF
v_gene: TRBV5-5; j_gene: TRBJ2-1; CDR3aa: CASSPSGDEQLF
v_gene: TRBV29-1; j_gene: TRBJ1-2; CDR3aa: CSIIRGEQGYTF
v_gene: TRBV28; j_gene: TRBJ1-1; CDR3aa: CASSDRGLNTEAFF
v_gene: TRBV2; j_gene: TRBJ2-7; CDR3aa: CASSTRTGITSYEQYF
v_gene: TRBV10-2; j_gene: TRBJ2-7; CDR3aa: CASIGGAYEQYF
v_gene: TRBV11-2; j_gene: TRBJ2-7; CDR3aa: CASSPDLAGLYEQYF
v_gene: TRBV2; j_gene: TRBJ2-7; CDR3aa: CASSEVQGEQYF
v_gene: TRBV6-2/TRBV6-3; j_gene: TRBJ1-5; CDR3aa: CASSYSIGGGNQPQHF
v_gene: TRBV27; j_gene: TRBJ1-2; CDR3aa: CASSPGGDFVDGYTF
v_gene: TRBV20-1; j_gene: TRBJ2-5; CDR3aa: CSAEQGSEETQYF
v_gene: TRBV29-1; j_gene: TRBJ2-7; CDR3aa: CSVETTESYEQYF
v_gene: TRBV6-5; j_gene: TRBJ1-2; CDR3aa: CASSYGGSYGYTF
v_gene: TRBV4-1; j_gene: TRBJ1-2; CDR3aa: CASSHPRRAPNYGYTF
v_gene: TRBV21-1; j_gene: TRBJ2-7; CDR3aa: CASSKVRWWTGKSYEQYF
v_gene: TRBV29-1; j_gene: TRBJ1-1; CDR3aa: CSVESREGTEAFF
v_gene: TRBV10-3; j_gene: TRBJ2-1; CDR3aa: CAISAVPGARDEQFF
v_gene: TRBV5-4; j_gene: TRBJ2-5; CDR3aa: CASSLGLETQYF
v_gene: TRBV2; j_gene: TRBJ2-5; CDR3aa: CASEGYSGSLSQETQYF
v_gene: TRBV28; j_gene: TRBJ1-2; CDR3aa: CATTRTSGTAYYGYTF
v_gene: TRBV2; j_gene: TRBJ2-3; CDR3aa: CASSPGLALDTQYF
v_gene: TRBV29-1; j_gene: TRBJ2-7; CDR3aa: CSPHTHLGTASYEQYF
v_gene: TRBV28; j_gene: TRBJ2-7; CDR3aa: CASSLGLAGGHEQYF
v_gene: TRBV15; j_gene: TRBJ2-3; CDR3aa: CATSDVGADTQYF
v_gene: TRBV3-1; j_gene: TRBJ1-1; CDR3aa: CASSQDSRVAFF
v_gene: TRBV28; j_gene: TRBJ2-7; CDR3aa: CASSPRGDLLSYEQYF
v_gene: TRBV29-1; j_gene: TRBJ2-5; CDR3aa: CSVVHREETQYF
v_gene: TRBV6-4; j_gene: TRBJ1-5; CDR3aa: CASSDGGGNQPQHF
v_gene: TRBV19; j_gene: TRBJ1-3; CDR3aa: CASSPVPSGNTIYF
v_gene: TRBV7-7; j_gene: TRBJ2-3; CDR3aa: CASSLESTDTQYF
v_gene: TRBV28; j_gene: TRBJ1-1; CDR3aa: CASSPTDREVAEAFF
v_gene: TRBV12-3/TRBV12-4; j_gene: TRBJ2-1; CDR3aa: CASSTISEPVSYNEQFF
v_gene: TRBV6-6; j_gene: TRBJ2-1; CDR3aa: CASREGTAYNGQFF
v_gene: TRBV6-5; j_gene: TRBJ2-5; CDR3aa: CASSFGLGETQYF
v_gene: TRBV2; j_gene: TRBJ2-2; CDR3aa: CASSEVYTGELFF
v_gene: TRBV5-1; j_gene: TRBJ2-1; CDR3aa: CASSLEGGEQFF
v_gene: TRBV7-9; j_gene: TRBJ1-3; CDR3aa: CASSLGGLSGNTIYF
v_gene: TRBV28; j_gene: TRBJ2-2; CDR3aa: CASSLTDEELFF
v_gene: TRBV28; j_gene: TRBJ2-7; CDR3aa: CASSPRKEIYEQYF
v_gene: TRBV4-1; j_gene: TRBJ1-4; CDR3aa: CASSLSGLTNEKLFF
v_gene: TRBV5-1; j_gene: TRBJ2-2; CDR3aa: CASSQRTGDHTGELFF
v_gene: TRBV10-3; j_gene: TRBJ1-1; CDR3aa: CAISGPNTEAFF
v_gene: TRBV7-9; j_gene: TRBJ2-1; CDR3aa: CASSLHSPGASEQFF
v_gene: TRBV5-4; j_gene: TRBJ2-1; CDR3aa: CASSFLQGEQFF